Sequencing of this TCR beta chain was carried out in a study of T cell repertoires in ileal Crohn's disease. Across the whole study: Surgery for a complication: stricturing in roughly 60%, penetrating in around 39%.

TCRdb's copy holds only in-frame clones and misses some; the assay was immunoSEQ multiplex PCR. The data hold approximately 3,000 clones, with 86% observed a single time. The CDR3 extends over 20 amino acids. The V gene lost 0 bases and the J gene lost 4 bases, with 25 bases spanning the gap. The V gene's germline CDR1 is MGHRA and CDR2 YSYEKL. Time point: neoterminal ileum biopsy at postoperative endoscopy, about 6 months after surgery. Input material: ileal tissue. This rearrangement joins TRBV4-1 to TRBJ2-1; D might be TRBD1 or TRBD2, each matching 6 bases. The TCR comes from an adult with Crohn's disease. Here the CDR3 reads CASSQDRGVGAGPGYNEQFF. CDR3 DNA: TGCGCCAGCAGCCAAGATAGGGGGGTTGGGGCCGGACCAGGGTACAATGAGCAGTTCTTC.